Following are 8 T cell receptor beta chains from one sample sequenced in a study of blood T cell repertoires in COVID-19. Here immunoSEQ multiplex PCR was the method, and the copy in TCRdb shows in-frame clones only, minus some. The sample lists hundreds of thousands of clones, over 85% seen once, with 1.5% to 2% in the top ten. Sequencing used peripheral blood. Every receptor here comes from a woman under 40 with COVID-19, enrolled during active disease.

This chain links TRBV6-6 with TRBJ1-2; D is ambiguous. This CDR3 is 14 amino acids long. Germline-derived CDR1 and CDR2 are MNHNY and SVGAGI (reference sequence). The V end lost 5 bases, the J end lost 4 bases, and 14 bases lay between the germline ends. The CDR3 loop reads CASSHRGTIYGYTF. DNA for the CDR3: TGTGCCAGCAGTCATAGAGGCACAATCTATGGCTACACCTTC.

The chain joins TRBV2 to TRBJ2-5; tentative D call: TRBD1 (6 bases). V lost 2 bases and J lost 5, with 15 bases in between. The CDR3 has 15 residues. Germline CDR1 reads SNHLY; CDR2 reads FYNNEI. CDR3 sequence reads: CASSEWVGAWETQYF. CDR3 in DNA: TGTGCCAGCAGTGAATGGGTGGGGGCTTGGGAGACCCAGTACTTC.

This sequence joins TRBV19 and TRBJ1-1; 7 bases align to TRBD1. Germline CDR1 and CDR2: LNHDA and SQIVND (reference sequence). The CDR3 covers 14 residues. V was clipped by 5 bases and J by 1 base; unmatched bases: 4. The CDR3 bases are TGTGCCAGTAGTGACGGGACAGCGAACACTGAAGCTTTCTTT. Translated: CASSDGTANTEAFF. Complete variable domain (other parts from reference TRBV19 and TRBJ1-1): DGGITQSPKYLFRKEGQNVTLSCEQNLNHDAMYWYRQDPGQGLRLIYYSQIVNDFQKGDIAEGYSVSREKKESFPLTVTSAQKNPTAFYLCASSDGTANTEAFFGQGTRLTVV.

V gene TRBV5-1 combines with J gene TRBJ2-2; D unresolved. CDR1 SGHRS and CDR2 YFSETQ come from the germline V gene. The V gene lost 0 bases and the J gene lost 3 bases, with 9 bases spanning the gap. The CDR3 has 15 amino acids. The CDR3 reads CASSLAPDHTGELFF. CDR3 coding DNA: TGCGCCAGCAGCTTGGCCCCAGATCACACCGGGGAGCTGTTTTTT.

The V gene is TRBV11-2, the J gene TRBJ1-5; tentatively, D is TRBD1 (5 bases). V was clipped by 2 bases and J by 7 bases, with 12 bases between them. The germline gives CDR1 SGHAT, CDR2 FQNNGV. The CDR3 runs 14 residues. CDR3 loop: CASSLNRGRQPQHF. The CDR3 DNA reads TGTGCCAGCAGCTTAAATAGGGGAAGGCAGCCCCAGCATTTT.

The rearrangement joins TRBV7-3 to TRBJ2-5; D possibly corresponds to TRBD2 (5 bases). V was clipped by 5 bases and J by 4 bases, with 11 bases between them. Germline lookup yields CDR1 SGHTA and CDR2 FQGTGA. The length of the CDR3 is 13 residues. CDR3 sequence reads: CASSSRAGETQYF. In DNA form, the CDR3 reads TGTGCCAGCAGCAGTAGGGCGGGAGAGACCCAGTACTTC. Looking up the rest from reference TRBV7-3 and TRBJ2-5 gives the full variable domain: GAGVSQTPSNKVTEKGKYVELRCDPISGHTALYWYRQSLGQGPEFLIYFQGTGAADDSGLPNDRFFAVRPEGSVSTLKIQRTERGDSAVYLCASSSRAGETQYFGPGTRLLVL.

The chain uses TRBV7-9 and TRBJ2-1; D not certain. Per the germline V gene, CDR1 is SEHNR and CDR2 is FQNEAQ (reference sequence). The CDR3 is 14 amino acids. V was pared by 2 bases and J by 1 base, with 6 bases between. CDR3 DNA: TGTGCCAGCAGCTTACCAGGTTCCTACAATGAGCAGTTCTTC. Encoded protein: CASSLPGSYNEQFF.

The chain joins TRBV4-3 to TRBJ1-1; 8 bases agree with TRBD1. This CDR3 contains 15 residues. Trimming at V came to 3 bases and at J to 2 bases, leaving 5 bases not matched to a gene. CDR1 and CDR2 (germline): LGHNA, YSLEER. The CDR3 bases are TGCGCCAGCAGCCATAACAGGGGGTTTAACACTGAAGCTTTCTTT. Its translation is CASSHNRGFNTEAFF.